This T cell receptor (beta chain) was sequenced during a study of CXCR3-negative and CXCR3-positive naive CD8 T cells. General study results and limits: Against CXCR3-negative naive cells, CXCR3-positive naive cells showed more hydrophobic TRB CDR3s. Naive CXCR3-negative and CXCR3-positive cells had similar TRBV-TRBJ usage; memory differed.

CDR3 length: 13 residues. Germline V CDR1 and CDR2: SGHKS, YYEKEE (reference sequence). As for this clonotype: Its antigen is unknown.

The TRB libraries of cDNA were built by UMI-labeled 5' RACE. One entry per CDR3 protein, without DNA, is what TCRdb gives after re-calling the 5' RACE reads. Its listing shows 150,000 or so distinct CDR3 sequences. This chain connects TRBV5-5 to TRBJ2-7. This clonotype was sampled from a human donor in good health. Some clones in this sample may be carry-over from other donors' samples. Sequencing was done on a sample of naive CXCR3+ CD8+ T cells from blood. Subset: CD45RO-CCR7+CD27+CD95- naive CD8+ T cells expressing CXCR3 (TNR3+). The CDR3 reads CASSLHNPYEQYF.